Below, 30 T cell receptor beta chains from the same sample are listed, as sequenced in a study of patients and donors after allogeneic stem cell transplantation. Each CDR3 protein gets one entry after TCRdb re-called the RT-PCR reads with MiXCR. The table lists about 960,000 distinct CDR3 sequences, roughly 18% of them singletons. Sequencing was done on a sample of blood, either unsorted or a sorted T cell fraction (not recorded which). All receptors derive from a human donor who was either an allogeneic HSCT recipient or a stem cell or donor lymphocyte infusion donor (not recorded which). It is not recorded whose cells these are; they may come from a transplant donor.

This sequence joins TRBV3-1 and TRBJ1-1; no clear D. V was pared by 1 base and J by 9 bases, with 9 bases between. This CDR3 has 12 residues. In germline, CDR1 is LGHDT, CDR2 YNNKEL (reference sequence). The CDR3: CASSQVTSQAFF. CDR3 nucleotide sequence: TGTGCCAGCAGCCAAGTGACCTCCCAAGCTTTCTTT.

This rearrangement joins TRBV6-1 to TRBJ1-1, with a possible D match to TRBD1 (5 bases). The CDR3 sequence is 13 residues long. The germline CDR1 and CDR2 sequences are MNHNS and SASEGT. With 8 bases removed from V and 7 bases from J, the gap between germline ends came to 17 bases. CDR3 nucleotides: TGTGCCAGCTCGGGGCGGGAAGACAATGAAGCTTTCTTT. Amino acids: CASSGREDNEAFF.

The V gene is TRBV30, the J gene TRBJ2-5; D is uncertain. V was shortened by 0 bases and J by 5 bases, with 10 bases between the two germline ends. This CDR3 has 13 residues. In germline, CDR1 is GTSNPN, CDR2 SVGIG (reference sequence). In DNA, the CDR3 is TGTGCCTGGAGTGTGATAGCCCGGGAGACCCAGTACTTC. It codes for CAWSVIARETQYF.

This clonotype was found a few times. The CDR3 coding sequence is TGTGCCAGCAGTGAATGGGAACGGGACTCAGAGCAGTACTTC. This codes for CASSEWERDSEQYF. The chain has TRBV25-1 and TRBJ2-7, with a weak D call TRBD2 (6 bases). The length of the CDR3 is 14 residues. CDR1 is MGHDK and CDR2 is SYGVNS in the germline V gene. Trimming took 1 base from V and 7 from J, leaving 14 bases between them.

The chain couples TRBV27 to TRBJ2-1, with a possible D match to TRBD2 (6 bases). The ends were cut back, 0 bases at V and 1 base at J, with 13 bases in the middle. CDR1 and CDR2 (germline): MNHEY, SMNVEV (reference sequence). The CDR3 runs 17 residues. The CDR3 loop reads CASSLSPRRGSYNEQFF. CDR3 coding DNA: TGTGCCAGCAGTTTATCCCCCAGGCGGGGTTCCTACAATGAGCAGTTCTTC.

This clonotype was seen many times. CDR3 DNA sequence: TGTGCCATCAGCGGGACAGCTAGCAATCAGCCCCAGCATTTT. As protein: CAISGTASNQPQHF. The chain has TRBV10-3 and TRBJ1-5; TRBD1 matches 7 bases. This CDR3 spans 14 amino acids. Germline loops: CDR1 ENHRY, CDR2 SYGVKD. The trim removed 6 bases at V and 0 bases at J, leaving 2 bases unmatched.

The gene calls are TRBV13 and TRBJ1-2; 7 nucleotides line up with TRBD1. This CDR3 has 13 amino acids. J gave up 2 bases and V 7 bases, and 4 bases lay outside the gene matches. CDR1 is PRHDT and CDR2 is FYEKMQ in the germline V gene (reference sequence). CDR3 bases: TGTGCCAGCACCCGGACAGGAAACTATGGCTACACCTTC. Encoded protein: CASTRTGNYGYTF.

The rearrangement uses TRBV24-1 and TRBJ2-2; TRBD2 might be the D (5 bases). This CDR3 is built from 14 residues. The V end was cut by 7 bases, the J end by 5 bases, with 13 bases between. Looked up from germline, CDR1 is KGHDR and CDR2 is SFDVKD. The DNA for the CDR3 is TGTGCCACCAGCTTTACTAGAAGTACCGGGGAGCTGTTTTTT. Amino acids: CATSFTRSTGELFF.

The chain employs TRBV12-3 or TRBV12-4 and TRBJ1-2; no reliable D call. Trimming shortened V by 5 bases and J by 5 bases, and 12 bases separated the two germline ends. The CDR3 covers 13 residues. CDR3 sequence reads: CASSTEAPYGYTF. The CDR3, as DNA: TGTGCCAGCAGTACAGAGGCCCCATATGGCTACACCTTC.

This clonotype was counted only a few times. The V gene is TRBV7-2, the J gene TRBJ2-7, with 10 bases lining up with TRBD2. Germline CDR1 reads SGHTA; CDR2 reads FQGNSA. The CDR3 spans 16 residues. V gave up 5 bases and J gave up 3 bases; unmatched junction bases: 10. CDR3 DNA: TGTGCCAGCAGCCATCTTAGCGGGGGGAAATACTACGAGCAGTACTTC. Translated, it gives CASSHLSGGKYYEQYF.

This clonotype showed up just a few times. The CDR3, as DNA: TGCGCCAGCAGCTTGGGTACAACCGGGACAACAGCTTTCTTT. Protein sequence: CASSLGTTGTTAFF. This rearrangement joins TRBV5-1 to TRBJ1-1; a weak D match, TRBD1 (6 bases). Germline loops: CDR1 SGHRS, CDR2 YFSETQ. V shed 0 bases and J shed 10 bases, with 16 bases lying between them. This CDR3 is built from 14 residues.

This clonotype was observed a few times. The rearrangement uses TRBV9 and TRBJ2-1, with 9 bases identical to TRBD2. The trim removed 0 bases at V and 5 bases at J, leaving 3 bases unmatched. The CDR3 covers 15 residues. CDR1 is SGDLS, CDR2 YYNGEE, per germline. CDR3 region: CASSVVAGVHNEQFF. CDR3 nucleotide sequence: TGTGCCAGCAGCGTAGTAGCGGGGGTTCACAATGAGCAGTTCTTC.

The count of this clonotype is one. This is likely a read error, given that the CDR3 carries no conserved phenylalanine or tryptophan at its end. The chain is built from TRBV5-1 and TRBJ2-5; D is uncertain. Germline CDR1 reads SGHRS; CDR2 reads YFSETQ. The CDR3 loop spans 12 amino acids. Trimming removed 4 bases from V and 4 bases from J, with 8 bases in between. The CDR3 loop is CASSPPTETQYL. The CDR3 nucleotides are TGCGCCAGCAGCCCCCCCACAGAGACCCAGTACCTC.

This chain links TRBV28 with TRBJ1-5, with D tentatively TRBD1 (5 bases). Deletions cut 2 bases from V and 1 base from J, with 12 bases between. This CDR3 contains 16 residues. Germline loops: CDR1 MDHEN, CDR2 SYDVKM. The CDR3 region is CASSLLGRESNQPQHF. The CDR3 DNA is TGTGCCAGCAGTTTACTTGGCAGGGAGAGCAATCAGCCCCAGCATTTT.

J is TRBJ2-2 and V is TRBV5-5; D call uncertain. The ends were cut back, 0 bases at V and 4 bases at J, with 7 bases in the middle. The CDR3 sequence is 14 residues long. Germline V gene data show CDR1 as SGHKS and CDR2 as YYEKEE (reference sequence). CDR3 sequence: CASSLGVSTGELFF. CDR3 nucleotide sequence: TGTGCCAGCAGCTTGGGCGTCAGCACCGGGGAGCTGTTTTTT.

This clonotype was counted only a few times. The V call is TRBV12-3 or TRBV12-4, the J call TRBJ2-1; possible D gene TRBD2, 6 bases. CDR3 length: 14 residues. V lost 6 bases and J lost 0, with 9 bases in between. The CDR3 is CASRVGGSYNEQFF. CDR3 in DNA: TGTGCCAGCAGGGTGGGAGGCTCCTACAATGAGCAGTTCTTC.

The chain carries TRBV5-1 and TRBJ2-7, with TRBD1 matching 7 bases. The J segment lost 2 bases and the V segment lost 3 bases, leaving 5 bases of the junction unmatched. Germline assignment: CDR1 SGHRS and CDR2 YFSETQ. This CDR3 spans 14 amino acids. CDR3 bases: TGCGCCAGCAGCTGGACAGGTACACCCTACGAGCAGTACTTC. It codes for CASSWTGTPYEQYF.

The chain is built from TRBV7-2 and TRBJ2-3; D is possibly TRBD2 (6 bases). Germline values: CDR1 SGHTA, CDR2 FQGNSA. The CDR3 is made up of 11 amino acids. V gave up 4 bases and J gave up 10 bases, with 9 bases separating them. The CDR3 sequence: CASSYGLSQYF. CDR3 nucleotide sequence: TGTGCCAGCAGCTACGGACTATCGCAGTATTTT.

This clonotype occurred a few times. The chain uses TRBV6-1 and TRBJ1-2; weak D call: TRBD1 (6 bases). V was trimmed by 5 bases and J by 4 bases, leaving 11 bases between them. CDR1 is MNHNS and CDR2 is SASEGT in the germline V gene. CDR3 size: 13 residues. CDR3 nucleotide sequence: TGTGCCAGCAGTAGGGGGGACTCCTATGGCTACACCTTC. This sequence encodes CASSRGDSYGYTF.

The chain couples TRBV27 to TRBJ2-7; tentative D call: TRBD2 (6 bases). The CDR3 consists of 15 residues. Germline V gives CDR1 MNHEY, CDR2 SMNVEV (reference sequence). Trimming took off 0 bases at V and 4 bases at J, with 13 bases between the two ends. The CDR3 coding sequence is TGTGCCAGCAGTTTATCCCGGGAGACGGGTTACGAGCAGTACTTC. As protein: CASSLSRETGYEQYF.

The sample holds a few counts of this clonotype. The chain employs TRBV24-1 and TRBJ2-3, with D unresolved. This CDR3 is 16 amino acids long. The germline gives CDR1 KGHDR, CDR2 SFDVKD. The V gene lost 4 bases and the J gene lost 2 bases, with 15 bases spanning the gap. Here the CDR3 DNA reads TGTGCCACCAGTGACCCCCGACGGACCTCCACAGATACGCAGTATTTT. Translated, it gives CATSDPRRTSTDTQYF.

This clonotype was seen a few times. The rearrangement joins TRBV6-2 or TRBV6-3 to TRBJ2-1; TRBD1 matches 7 bases. CDR1 and CDR2 from the germline V gene are MNHEY and SVGEGT. The CDR3 sequence is 12 residues long. Unmatched junction bases numbered 6, after V lost 6 bases and J lost 10 bases. In nucleotides, the CDR3 is TGTGCCAGCAGATTTGACAGGGACGAGCAGTTCTTC. This translates into CASRFDRDEQFF.

The V and J genes are TRBV2 and TRBJ2-5; a weak D match, TRBD2 (6 bases). Trimming cost V 5 bases and J 5 bases, with 18 bases left between them. CDR3 size: 15 residues. CDR1 is SNHLY and CDR2 is FYNNEI in the germline V gene. CDR3 region: CASSQGGVARETQYF. DNA of the CDR3: TGTGCCAGCAGTCAAGGAGGGGTTGCGCGTGAGACCCAGTACTTC. Using reference TRBV2 and TRBJ2-5 for the parts outside the CDR3, the full variable domain is EPEVTQTPSHQVTQMGQEVILRCVPISNHLYFYWYRQILGQKVEFLVSFYNNEISEKSEIFDDQFSVERPDGSNFTLKIRSTKLEDSAMYFCASSQGGVARETQYFGPGTRLLVL.

This clonotype was detected only a few times. The chain employs TRBV7-9 and TRBJ2-7; perhaps TRBD1 as D (6 bases). V lost 10 bases, J lost 0 bases, and 16 bases lay in between. Germline lookup yields CDR1 SEHNR and CDR2 FQNEAQ (reference sequence). This CDR3 has 14 amino acids. The DNA for the CDR3 is TGTGCCACCGACCACCGGGACATCTCCTACGAGCAGTACTTC. Protein: CATDHRDISYEQYF.

The chain couples TRBV2 to TRBJ2-1; maybe TRBD2 (5 bases). The length of the CDR3 is 16 residues. Trimming removed 2 bases from V and 6 bases from J, with 17 bases in between. Germline values: CDR1 SNHLY, CDR2 FYNNEI. The CDR3 DNA sequence: TGTGCCAGCAGTGAAAGGTCAGGACTCACCACCAATGAGCAGTTCTTC. This encodes CASSERSGLTTNEQFF.

V usage is TRBV24-1 and J usage is TRBJ2-6; D is undetermined. Germline CDR1 reads KGHDR; CDR2 reads SFDVKD. The CDR3 has 16 residues. Trimming took off 0 bases at V and 2 bases at J, with 7 bases between the two ends. The chain's CDR3 is CATSDLQSTGANVLTF. The DNA of the CDR3 is TGTGCCACCAGTGATTTGCAGTCCACTGGGGCCAACGTCCTGACTTTC.

Written as DNA, the CDR3 is TGTGCCAGCAGTTTAGGGGGCAGAGGAAACACCATATATTTT. Its translation is CASSLGGRGNTIYF. The rearrangement links TRBV27 to TRBJ1-3, with a tentative D call TRBD1 (6 bases). Trimming took off 2 bases at V and 4 bases at J, with 9 bases between the two ends. The CDR3 extends over 14 amino acids. The V gene's germline CDR1 is MNHEY and CDR2 SMNVEV (reference sequence).

This clonotype was observed a few times. This chain's CDR3 is CASRLEGLNTDTQYF. The CDR3 coding sequence is TGTGCCAGCAGATTGGAGGGACTAAACACAGATACGCAGTATTTT. The gene calls are TRBV6-1 and TRBJ2-3, with TRBD2 matching 7 bases. Looked up from germline, CDR1 is MNHNS and CDR2 is SASEGT. The CDR3 is 15 amino acids. V lost 6 bases, J lost 2 bases, and 8 bases stayed unmatched.

The V and J genes are TRBV4-3 and TRBJ1-4, with a weak D call TRBD1 (5 bases). Germline V CDR1 and CDR2: LGHNA, YSLEER. CDR3 length equals 16 residues. With 0 bases removed from V and 6 bases from J, the gap between germline ends came to 14 bases. CDR3 coding DNA: TGCGCCAGCAGCCAAGATGGTACAGGCGCCCATGAAAAACTGTTTTTT. Translated, it gives CASSQDGTGAHEKLFF.

This clonotype was detected only a few times. The J gene is TRBJ2-1, the V gene TRBV6-5; 11 bases align to TRBD2. This CDR3 region has 14 residues. Germline lookup yields CDR1 MNHEY and CDR2 SVGAGI. The V and J ends lost 0 bases and 10 bases, in that order; junction bases with no gene match: 2. The CDR3 sequence is CASSYSTSGVEQFF. Written as DNA, the CDR3 is TGTGCCAGCAGTTACTCGACTAGCGGGGTAGAGCAGTTCTTC.